This T cell receptor beta chain was captured by sequencing in a study of technical replicates of blood from a handful of donors. V dropped 3 bases and J dropped 5; count of bases not matched to a gene: 5. Looked up from germline, CDR1 is SEHNR and CDR2 is FQNEAQ (reference sequence). This CDR3 contains 14 residues. Sequenced by immunoSEQ multiplex PCR; TCRdb stores in-frame clones only, minus some. This repertoire shows approximately 68,000 clones, under 98% found once; its top ten account for 0.25% to 0.35%. The J gene is TRBJ2-7, the V gene TRBV7-9, with 9 bases identical to TRBD1. This receptor was obtained from a human donor in good health. The source material was T cells isolated from PBMCs. The CDR3 sequence: CASSLGQGGHEQYF. The CDR3 DNA is TGTGCCAGCAGCTTGGGACAGGGAGGCCACGAGCAGTACTTC.